The 24 T cell receptor beta chains in this list originate from one sample, sequenced in a study of human T cells and chemical hapten exposure. From the RACE reads, TCRdb called clonotypes with MiXCR, one entry per CDR3 protein. Altogether under 100,000 distinct CDR3 sequences are present, approximately 10% being singletons, with the ten largest covering more than 3%. Stated time point: patch test 3, about 24 weeks after DPC sensitization. The treatment here: therapeutic diphenylcyclopropenone sensitization with weekly scalp DPC. The sample was whole blood, taken in connection with sensitization to the hapten diphenylcyclopropenone (DPC). These TCRs come from a woman aged 50 to 60 with alopecia areata. Some clones in this sample may be carry-over from other donors' samples.

At least ten counts were recorded for this clonotype. The chain joins TRBV28 to TRBJ2-2; D call uncertain. The CDR3 loop spans 13 amino acids. The ends were cut back, 0 bases at V and 8 bases at J, with 7 bases in the middle. CDR1 and CDR2 (germline): MDHEN, SYDVKM. CDR3 sequence reads: CASSLWDKGELFF. The DNA of the CDR3 is TGTGCCAGCAGTTTATGGGATAAGGGGGAGCTGTTTTTT.

This clonotype was seen many times. CDR3 DNA sequence: TGTGCCAGCAGTTTAGACAGGAGGGACGAGCAGTACTTC. Encoded protein: CASSLDRRDEQYF. The genes are TRBV28 and TRBJ2-7; the D gene could be TRBD1 or TRBD2 (6 bases each). V was trimmed by 2 bases and J by 5 bases, leaving 10 bases between them. The CDR3 covers 13 residues. The V gene's germline CDR1 is MDHEN and CDR2 SYDVKM.

J is TRBJ2-7 and V is TRBV18; the match to TRBD1 covers 10 bases. With 6 bases clipped from V and 3 bases from J, the junction kept 8 bases outside the gene matches. Germline-derived CDR1 and CDR2 are KGHSH and LQKENI. The CDR3 spans 15 residues. The CDR3 bases are TGTGCCAGCTCCCCGGGGACAGGGGCCGTCTACGAGCAGTACTTC. Amino acids: CASSPGTGAVYEQYF.

This chain connects TRBV25-1 to TRBJ2-1; no definite D call. The CDR3 sequence is 11 residues long. Germline CDR1 is MGHDK and CDR2 is SYGVNS. V was clipped by 7 bases and J by 8 bases, with 9 bases between them. This CDR3 is CASKGPYEQFF. The CDR3 DNA is TGTGCCAGCAAAGGACCGTATGAGCAGTTCTTC.

This clonotype was detected many times. CDR3 sequence (DNA): TGTGCCAGCAGTTACTCGGGGGAGGCAGATACGCAGTATTTT. Its protein is CASSYSGEADTQYF. V and J are TRBV6-2 or TRBV6-3 and TRBJ2-3; TRBD2 is a possible D gene (6 bases). V shed 0 bases and J shed 4 bases, with 8 bases lying between them. The CDR3 is 14 residues long. Germline CDR1 MNHEY, CDR2 SVGEGT.

This clonotype was seen at least ten times. V and J are TRBV9 and TRBJ1-1, with D uncertain. The CDR3 is made up of 14 amino acids. Germline loops: CDR1 SGDLS, CDR2 YYNGEE. V was trimmed by 4 bases and J by 2 bases, leaving 12 bases between them. DNA for the CDR3: TGTGCCAGCAGCCCCGGAGGGATAAACACTGAAGCTTTCTTT. This encodes CASSPGGINTEAFF.

This clonotype has a count of ten or more. The V and J genes are TRBV6-2 or TRBV6-3 and TRBJ1-1; D unclear. V lost 6 bases, J lost 0 bases, and 17 bases lay in between. The CDR3 sequence is 16 residues long. Germline values: CDR1 MNHEY, CDR2 SVGEGT. DNA for the CDR3: TGTGCCAGCAGCAGCGCCCCCTCAAATATGAACACTGAAGCTTTCTTT. Amino acid sequence: CASSSAPSNMNTEAFF.

The chain is built from TRBV9 and TRBJ1-6, with D maybe TRBD1 (5 bases). V was trimmed by 4 bases and J by 7 bases, leaving 12 bases between them. Germline V gives CDR1 SGDLS, CDR2 YYNGEE. The CDR3 runs 14 residues. CDR3 DNA: TGTGCCAGCAGCCCCGGGGAGGGGAATTCACCCCTCCACTTT. It codes for CASSPGEGNSPLHF.

This clonotype was observed many times. The rearrangement links TRBV9 to TRBJ1-2; no definite D call. The V end lost 0 bases, the J end lost 2 bases, and 11 bases lay between the germline ends. The CDR3 covers 15 residues. Germline assignment: CDR1 SGDLS and CDR2 YYNGEE. The DNA for the CDR3 is TGTGCCAGCAGCGTAGGGATAGCCGTGAACTATGGCTACACCTTC. As protein: CASSVGIAVNYGYTF.

This clonotype was recorded many times. This rearrangement joins TRBV29-1 to TRBJ1-2; perhaps TRBD1 as D (6 bases). The CDR3 is 12 residues long. Deletions cut 6 bases from V and 8 bases from J, with 16 bases between. Looked up from germline, CDR1 is SQVTM and CDR2 is ANQGSEA. The CDR3 sequence is CSVGAGAEGYTF. As DNA, the CDR3 is TGCAGCGTGGGTGCGGGGGCGGAGGGCTACACCTTC.

J is TRBJ2-1 and V is TRBV5-5; tentatively, D is TRBD2 (6 bases). The CDR3 extends over 13 amino acids. In germline, CDR1 is SGHKS, CDR2 YYEKEE (reference sequence). Trimming cost V 4 bases and J 5 bases, with 10 bases left between them. The CDR3 region has the DNA TGTGCCAGCAGCCGGGACTGGGACAATGAGCAGTTCTTC. Its protein product is CASSRDWDNEQFF.

This chain joins TRBV5-1 and TRBJ2-7, with TRBD1 matching 9 bases. The CDR3 runs to 14 residues. The V gene's germline CDR1 is SGHRS and CDR2 YFSETQ. V shed 6 bases, J shed 7 bases, and the junction held 11 bases outside the gene matches. The CDR3 nucleotides are TGCGCCAGCACCCCCGGGACAGGGCCAAGGGAGCAGTACTTC. Translation: CASTPGTGPREQYF. The full variable domain, with the rest looked up from reference TRBV5-1 and TRBJ2-7, is KAGVTQTPRYLIKTRGQQVTLSCSPISGHRSVSWYQQTPGQGLQFLFEYFSETQRNKGNFPGRFSGRQFSNSRSEMNVSTLELGDSALYLCASTPGTGPREQYFGPGTRLTVT.

V is TRBV4-2 and J is TRBJ1-2; tentative D call: TRBD1 (6 bases). This CDR3 contains 16 residues. Per the germline V gene, CDR1 is LGHNA and CDR2 is YNFKEQ. The V and J ends lost 2 bases and 7 bases respectively, with 20 bases between them. CDR3 amino acids: CASSQSGLRGGRGYTF. CDR3 nucleotide sequence: TGTGCCAGCAGCCAATCGGGGCTCCGGGGGGGCCGTGGCTACACCTTC.

The table lists this clonotype with a few counts. V gene TRBV6-1 combines with J gene TRBJ2-1; 7 bases fit TRBD2. The CDR3 runs to 12 residues. Losses at the gene ends were 8 bases for V and 8 bases for J; bases not matched to a gene: 6. The V gene's germline CDR1 is MNHNS and CDR2 SASEGT. In nucleotides, the CDR3 is TGTGCCAGCCCCGGGGGGTATTATGAGCAGTTCTTC. Its protein product is CASPGGYYEQFF.

This clonotype was seen repeatedly, ten times or more. The CDR3 spells CASSLAGARETQYF. In DNA, the CDR3 is TGTGCCAGTAGTCTAGCGGGAGCGAGAGAGACCCAGTACTTC. The chain uses TRBV19 and TRBJ2-5; 10 positions match TRBD2. The CDR3 consists of 14 residues. In germline, CDR1 is LNHDA, CDR2 SQIVND (reference sequence). Unmatched junction bases numbered 4, after V lost 5 bases and J lost 4 bases.

This clonotype was counted many times. The chain employs TRBV4-3 and TRBJ1-2, with D perhaps TRBD1 (5 bases). This CDR3 is 20 amino acids long. Between the trimmed V and J ends, which lost 4 bases and 0 bases, there was a span of 27 bases. Germline V CDR1 and CDR2: LGHNA, YSLEER. The CDR3 spells CASSLGRAGAAWGANYGYTF. CDR3 DNA sequence: TGCGCCAGCAGCCTTGGTAGGGCCGGGGCCGCGTGGGGAGCTAACTATGGCTACACCTTC.

This clonotype came up many times. This chain uses TRBV29-1 with TRBJ1-1; D is perhaps TRBD1 (5 bases). The V gene's germline CDR1 is SQVTM and CDR2 ANQGSEA. The CDR3 is made up of 12 amino acids. Trimming took 4 bases from V and 0 from J, leaving 6 bases between them. CDR3 in amino acids: CSVATVNTEAFF. The CDR3 DNA sequence: TGCAGCGTTGCGACAGTGAACACTGAAGCTTTCTTT.

This chain links TRBV5-1 with TRBJ2-5; possible D gene TRBD2, 5 bases. Germline CDR1 SGHRS, CDR2 YFSETQ. This CDR3 has 13 residues. With 0 bases removed from V and 3 bases from J, the gap between germline ends came to 6 bases. The CDR3, as DNA: TGCGCCAGCAGCTTGGGAGGGAAAGAGACCCAGTACTTC. Protein product: CASSLGGKETQYF.

The V call is TRBV6-2 or TRBV6-3, the J call TRBJ1-5; D is ambiguous. The CDR3 contains 15 residues. The germline V and J ends were trimmed by 7 bases and 0 bases, with 13 bases remaining between them. From germline, CDR1 is MNHEY and CDR2 SVGEGT. CDR3 in amino acids: CASMKVGYSNQPQHF. CDR3 bases: TGTGCCAGCATGAAGGTGGGCTATAGCAATCAGCCCCAGCATTTT.

This rearrangement joins TRBV18 to TRBJ1-4; D ambiguous. Germline V gives CDR1 KGHSH, CDR2 LQKENI. Trimming pared 3 bases from V and 7 bases from J, leaving 6 bases between. This CDR3 is 12 amino acids long. CDR3 residues: CASSPGVEKLFF. CDR3 in DNA: TGTGCCAGCTCACCTGGCGTTGAAAAACTGTTTTTT. Full variable domain (rest looked up from reference TRBV18 and TRBJ1-4): NAGVMQNPRHLVRRRGQEARLRCSPMKGHSHVYWYRQLPEEGLKFMVYLQKENIIDESGMPKERFSAEFPKEGPSILRIQQVVRGDSAAYFCASSPGVEKLFFGSGTQLSVL.

This clonotype was recorded at least ten times. The V call is TRBV28, the J call TRBJ2-3; 8 positions agree with TRBD1. This CDR3 contains 15 residues. Germline CDR1 and CDR2: MDHEN and SYDVKM. V was pared by 3 bases and J by 2 bases, with 4 bases of the junction left unmatched. Here the CDR3 DNA reads TGTGCCAGCAGTTTGTCGGGACAGGCCACAGATACGCAGTATTTT. It encodes CASSLSGQATDTQYF.

This clonotype was counted only a few times. The chain employs TRBV29-1 and TRBJ2-1; 7 positions agree with TRBD2. V lost 6 bases, J lost 5 bases, and 4 bases stayed unmatched. CDR3 size: 12 residues. Germline CDR1 SQVTM, CDR2 ANQGSEA. This chain's CDR3 is CSVTGTNNEQFF. The CDR3 DNA follows: TGCAGCGTCACCGGGACTAACAATGAGCAGTTCTTC.

This clonotype has at least ten counts. The V gene is TRBV5-1, the J gene TRBJ2-7; 7 positions agree with TRBD1. The CDR3 consists of 14 residues. Unmatched junction bases numbered 5, after V lost 2 bases and J lost 3 bases. Germline CDR1 and CDR2: SGHRS and YFSETQ. The CDR3 is CASSLPTGNYEQYF. As DNA, the CDR3 is TGCGCCAGCAGCTTACCGACAGGGAACTACGAGCAGTACTTC.

A remark on this clonotype: A read error may be the cause here, since a much bigger clone is one base away. The V gene is TRBV18, the J gene TRBJ2-7, with TRBD2 as a possible D gene (6 bases). Germline CDR1 is KGHSH and CDR2 is LQKENI. The CDR3 totals 15 residues. V lost 3 bases and J lost 3, with 15 bases in between. CDR3 region: CASSPPDSGGYEQYF. In nucleotides, the CDR3 is TGTGCCAGCTCACCCCCTGACTCCGGGGGCTACGAGCAGTACTTC.